Below, 9 T cell receptor beta chains from the same sample are listed, as sequenced in a study of beta chain features in type 1 diabetes. Every isolated RNA sample was fully reverse transcribed, so sequencing captured expressed TCRB transcripts. Using immunoSEQ multiplex PCR, the repertoire was profiled, and TCRdb retains in-frame clones only, with some absent. The table records nearly 350,000 clones, approximately 8.2% of them present only once. Sequenced sample: central memory CD4+ T cells from blood. These receptors were collected from a woman between 18 and 29 years old in good health.

This clone was detected only a few times. The chain combines TRBV7-2 with TRBJ2-5, with TRBD2 matching 8 bases. The ends lost 8 bases at V and 2 bases at J; junction bases unmatched: 4. Germline lookup yields CDR1 SGHTA and CDR2 FQGNSA. This CDR3 is built from 13 residues. The CDR3 is CASSGGTQETQYF. The CDR3 DNA reads as TGTGCCAGCTCGGGGGGGACACAAGAGACCCAGTACTTC. Complete variable domain (other parts from reference TRBV7-2 and TRBJ2-5): GAGVSQSPSNKVTEKGKDVELRCDPISGHTALYWYRQSLGQGLEFLIYFQGNSAPDKSGLPSDRFSAERTGGSVSTLTIQRTQQEDSAVYLCASSGGTQETQYFGPGTRLLVL.

This clone has more than one count but fewer than ten. The chain links TRBV29-1 to TRBJ2-2, with unresolved D. The CDR3 length is 15 residues. V was clipped by 7 bases and J by 6 bases, with 21 bases between them. Germline V lookup: CDR1 SQVTM, CDR2 ANQGSEA. CDR3 in DNA: TGCAGCGGTGCGATAGTATGGACCCCGCCCGGGGAGCTGTTTTTT. The encoded protein is CSGAIVWTPPGELFF.

This clone was seen only a few times. The chain combines TRBV7-8 with TRBJ1-5; D unclear. Between the trimmed V and J ends, which lost 6 bases and 0 bases, there was a span of 12 bases. The CDR3 is 15 residues long. The germline V gene has CDR1 SGHVS and CDR2 FQNEAQ. Here the CDR3 DNA reads TGTGCCAGCAGGGCAGGACGGAATAGCAATCAGCCCCAGCATTTT. Residues: CASRAGRNSNQPQHF.

The chain employs TRBV7-9 and TRBJ2-6; the D gene is possibly TRBD1 (6 bases). The CDR3 totals 17 residues. V was cut by 2 bases and J by 0 bases, with 11 bases left in between. Germline assignment: CDR1 SEHNR and CDR2 FQNEAQ (reference sequence). The CDR3 protein is CASSLQGLHSGANVLTF. Here the CDR3 DNA reads TGTGCCAGCAGCTTACAGGGGTTGCACTCTGGGGCCAACGTCCTGACTTTC.

V gene TRBV29-1 combines with J gene TRBJ1-1, with D maybe TRBD1 (5 bases). The CDR3 contains 16 residues. The germline gives CDR1 SQVTM, CDR2 ANQGSEA. Trimming shortened V by 1 base and J by 3 bases, and 18 bases separated the two germline ends. The CDR3: CSVEGGQGGSHTEAFF. The CDR3 DNA follows: TGCAGCGTTGAAGGGGGCCAGGGTGGTTCACACACTGAAGCTTTCTTT.

In its sample, this clone was seen a few times. The chain combines TRBV6-5 with TRBJ2-5; D perhaps matches TRBD2 (6 bases). Trimming left V 1 base short and J 2 bases short, with 14 bases between. This CDR3 has 16 residues. Looked up from germline, CDR1 is MNHEY and CDR2 is SVGAGI. This CDR3 reads CASSYLGGIDQETQYF. The DNA for the CDR3 is TGTGCCAGCAGTTACTTGGGCGGGATCGATCAAGAGACCCAGTACTTC.

This clone was detected a few times. The chain recombines TRBV2 with TRBJ1-4, with 7 positions matching TRBD1. This CDR3 contains 15 residues. With V trimmed by 6 bases and J by 4 bases, 8 bases remained unmatched. Germline CDR1 SNHLY, CDR2 FYNNEI. CDR3 sequence: CASRNRDSYNEKLFF. CDR3 bases: TGTGCCAGCAGAAACCGGGACAGCTATAATGAAAAACTGTTTTTT.

The genes are TRBV4-2 and TRBJ2-5, with a tentative D call TRBD2 (6 bases). Germline CDR1 and CDR2: LGHNA and YNFKEQ. Trimming left V 1 base short and J 4 bases short, with 16 bases between. The CDR3 has 16 amino acids. This CDR3 reads CASSQVVRGGVETQYF. The CDR3 DNA reads TGTGCCAGCAGCCAAGTCGTGCGTGGAGGGGTAGAGACCCAGTACTTC.

CDR3 nucleotide sequence: TGTGCCAGCAGCTTACAGAGGGCAGTGAGTACAGATACGCAGTATTTT. As protein: CASSLQRAVSTDTQYF. The rearrangement uses TRBV13 and TRBJ2-3; weak D call: TRBD2 (5 bases). The CDR3 covers 16 residues. Deletions cut 2 bases from V and 3 bases from J, with 15 bases between. Germline CDR1 and CDR2: PRHDT and FYEKMQ (reference sequence). Full variable domain (outside the CDR3, taken from reference TRBV13 and TRBJ2-3): AAGVIQSPRHLIKEKRETATLKCYPIPRHDTVYWYQQGPGQDPQFLISFYEKMQSDKGSIPDRFSAQQFSDYHSELNMSSLELGDSALYFCASSLQRAVSTDTQYFGPGTRLTVL.